The table lists the clone carrying this TCR beta chain with a few counts. TCRdb's table, derived via immunoSEQ multiplex PCR, lists solely in-frame clones and lacks some. The table shows 40,000 to 55,000 clones, with 80% to 95% occurring only once. These data come from a study of T cell changes during pregnancy in multiple sclerosis. Germline trimming cut 5 bases from V and 1 base from J; bases unmatched to any gene: 6. CDR1 MNHNS and CDR2 SASEGT come from the germline V gene. CDR3 length equals 15 residues. The chain couples TRBV6-1 to TRBJ1-1, with 8 bases that match TRBD1. This receptor was taken from a female donor with multiple sclerosis, enrolled in a pregnancy study. This specimen consisted of CD4+ T cells from peripheral blood mononuclear cells, obtained before pregnancy. The CDR3 reads CASSQQGGTNTEAFF. As DNA, the CDR3 is TGTGCCAGCAGTCAACAGGGGGGGACGAACACTGAAGCTTTCTTT.